This passage covers 22 T cell receptor beta chains from one sample sequenced in a study of T cell responses to AZD1222 COVID-19 vaccine. TCRdb's table, derived via immunoSEQ multiplex PCR, lists solely in-frame clones and lacks some. This table has roughly 140,000 clones, approximately 88% appearing once. The sample was peripheral blood, taken on day 0 of AZD1222 vaccination. The receptors come from an adult in good health.

This clone has more than one count but fewer than ten. The chain uses TRBV14 and TRBJ1-2; TRBD1 is a possible D gene (5 bases). Per the germline V gene, CDR1 is SGHDN and CDR2 is FVKESK. The ends were cut back, 1 base at V and 2 bases at J, with 11 bases in the middle. The length of the CDR3 is 15 residues. CDR3 nucleotide sequence: TGTGCCAGCAGCCAAGTAGCAGGGCTCAACTATGGCTACACCTTC. Translated, it gives CASSQVAGLNYGYTF. Filled out from reference TRBV14 and TRBJ1-2, the complete variable domain reads EAGVTQFPSHSVIEKGQTVTLRCDPISGHDNLYWYRRVMGKEIKFLLHFVKESKQDESGMPNNRFLAERTGGTYSTLKVQPAELEDSGVYFCASSQVAGLNYGYTFGSGTRLTVV.

This clone was observed once. The chain has TRBV25-1 and TRBJ1-4; D possibly corresponds to TRBD1 (5 bases). CDR3 length equals 16 residues. CDR1 and CDR2 (germline): MGHDK, SYGVNS. V was cut by 1 base and J by 4 bases, with 13 bases left in between. The CDR3 is CASSEWGDGLNEKLFF. The CDR3 DNA follows: TGTGCCAGCAGTGAATGGGGGGACGGGCTTAATGAAAAACTGTTTTTT.

This rearrangement joins TRBV7-9 to TRBJ1-1; D call uncertain. CDR3 length equals 15 residues. V dropped 4 bases and J dropped 2 bases, with 14 bases sitting between them. The V gene's germline CDR1 is SEHNR and CDR2 FQNEAQ (reference sequence). CDR3: CASSYGPVSNTEAFF. CDR3 sequence (DNA): TGTGCCAGCAGCTACGGGCCGGTCTCAAACACTGAAGCTTTCTTT.

The chain couples TRBV5-6 to TRBJ2-7; D is unresolved. V dropped 0 bases and J dropped 0 bases, with 13 bases sitting between them. In germline, CDR1 is SGHDT, CDR2 YYEEEE. CDR3 length equals 16 residues. In nucleotides, the CDR3 is TGTGCCAGCAGCTTGGGGTCAGGTTGGAGCTCCTACGAGCAGTACTTC. It yields the protein CASSLGSGWSSYEQYF. Variable domain in full (rest from reference TRBV5-6 and TRBJ2-7): DAGVTQSPTHLIKTRGQQVTLRCSPKSGHDTVSWYQQALGQGPQFIFQYYEEEERQRGNFPDRFSGHQFPNYSSELNVNALLLGDSALYLCASSLGSGWSSYEQYFGPGTRLTVT.

V usage is TRBV11-2 and J usage is TRBJ1-1; D not certain. Germline values: CDR1 SGHAT, CDR2 FQNNGV. CDR3 length: 13 residues. The ends were cut back, 3 bases at V and 1 base at J, with 6 bases in the middle. The DNA for the CDR3 is TGTGCCAGCAGCTTTAGTGGGAACACTGAAGCTTTCTTT. This sequence encodes CASSFSGNTEAFF.

This clone came up once. The chain has TRBV7-6 and TRBJ1-5; weak D call: TRBD1 (6 bases). Germline V lookup: CDR1 SGHVS, CDR2 FNYEAQ. The germline V and J ends were trimmed by 5 bases and 3 bases, with 11 bases remaining between them. This CDR3 comprises 14 residues. The CDR3 spells CASSAGTPNQPQHF. CDR3 in DNA: TGTGCCAGCAGCGCGGGGACACCCAATCAGCCCCAGCATTTT.

The gene calls are TRBV24-1 and TRBJ2-5; D call uncertain. V was cut by 3 bases and J by 1 base, with 11 bases left in between. The CDR3 contains 15 residues. Germline-derived CDR1 and CDR2 are KGHDR and SFDVKD. The CDR3 nucleotides are TGTGCCACCAGTGATCCCAACCCAGGCCAAGAGACCCAGTACTTC. As protein: CATSDPNPGQETQYF.

The V and J genes are TRBV20-1 and TRBJ1-1; D call uncertain. This CDR3 region has 11 residues. The germline V and J ends were trimmed by 3 bases and 10 bases, with 12 bases remaining between them. The germline V gene encodes CDR1 DFQATT and CDR2 SNEGSKA (reference sequence). The CDR3, as DNA: TGCAGTGCTAGTAGGGAAGGGTCAGCTTTCTTT. Encoded protein: CSASREGSAFF.

This clone appeared a single time. The V call is TRBV12-3 or TRBV12-4, the J call TRBJ1-1; tentative D call: TRBD1 (5 bases). The CDR3 consists of 13 residues. V lost 6 bases, J lost 6 bases, and 14 bases lay in between. The DNA of the CDR3 is TGTGCCAGCAGACAGGAGGGTATAGCTGAAGCTTTCTTT. It specifies CASRQEGIAEAFF.

J is TRBJ1-5 and V is TRBV6-4; D is unresolved. The CDR3 runs to 14 residues. With 3 bases removed from V and 0 bases from J, the gap between germline ends came to 6 bases. Looked up from germline, CDR1 is MRHNA and CDR2 is SNTAGT. The CDR3 DNA follows: TGTGCCAGCAGTGATGTTTATAGCAATCAGCCCCAGCATTTT. It translates to CASSDVYSNQPQHF.

The V call is TRBV5-1, the J call TRBJ2-7, with 10 bases fitting TRBD2. Trimming at V came to 0 bases and at J to 2 bases, leaving 8 bases not matched to a gene. The CDR3 runs to 17 residues. The germline gives CDR1 SGHRS, CDR2 YFSETQ. The CDR3 is CASSLGGSGRRAYEQYF. CDR3 coding DNA: TGCGCCAGCAGCTTGGGGGGTAGCGGGAGGAGAGCCTACGAGCAGTACTTC.

The chain combines TRBV25-1 with TRBJ2-1, with 7 bases identical to TRBD1. Germline V lookup: CDR1 MGHDK, CDR2 SYGVNS. V lost 4 bases to trimming and J lost 4 bases; unmatched junction nucleotides: 7. The CDR3 is 15 residues long. This chain's CDR3 is CASSGQGSIYNEQFF. Written as DNA, the CDR3 is TGTGCCAGCAGTGGACAGGGCAGTATATACAATGAGCAGTTCTTC.

CDR3 sequence (DNA): TGTGCCAGCAGTTACTCAACCCTCGAAGAGACCCAGTACTTC. The encoded protein is CASSYSTLEETQYF. The V gene is TRBV6-5, the J gene TRBJ2-5; D gene ambiguous. The CDR3 loop spans 14 amino acids. Per germline, CDR1 MNHEY and CDR2 SVGAGI. With 0 bases removed from V and 3 bases from J, the gap between germline ends came to 8 bases.

This clone appeared a few times. The chain combines TRBV28 with TRBJ2-1; TRBD2 aligns across 8 bases. The CDR3 is made up of 15 amino acids. V was pared by 7 bases and J by 4 bases, with 9 bases of the junction left unmatched. Germline CDR1 MDHEN, CDR2 SYDVKM. CDR3 residues: CASNGLAGGYNEQFF. CDR3 DNA: TGTGCCAGCAATGGGCTAGCGGGCGGGTACAATGAGCAGTTCTTC.

This chain links TRBV7-3 with TRBJ1-1, with D unresolved. The V gene's germline CDR1 is SGHTA and CDR2 FQGTGA. The CDR3 consists of 13 residues. Trimming stripped 2 bases from V and 7 bases from J, with 11 bases between. CDR3 coding DNA: TGTGCCAGCAGCTTAGTTCCGGGAGATGAAGCTTTCTTT. Its translation is CASSLVPGDEAFF.

This chain links TRBV19 with TRBJ2-5, with no clear D. CDR1 is LNHDA and CDR2 is SQIVND in the germline V gene (reference sequence). CDR3 size: 13 residues. V dropped 5 bases and J dropped 3 bases, with 10 bases sitting between them. CDR3 amino acids: CASSSGVEETQYF. The DNA for the CDR3 is TGTGCCAGTAGTTCGGGCGTTGAAGAGACCCAGTACTTC.

The chain uses TRBV27 and TRBJ1-5; D unclear. Germline CDR1 reads MNHEY; CDR2 reads SMNVEV (reference sequence). CDR3 length: 15 residues. Trimming stripped 2 bases from V and 4 bases from J, with 12 bases between. The CDR3 DNA reads as TGTGCCAGCAGTTTAGGAGGTCAGCAGAATCAGCCCCAGCATTTT. This sequence encodes CASSLGGQQNQPQHF.

The chain couples TRBV4-3 to TRBJ2-3; possibly TRBD1 or TRBD2 for D (6 bases each). V lost 4 bases and J 11 bases, leaving 19 bases between the germline ends. The germline gives CDR1 LGHNA, CDR2 YSLEER. CDR3 length: 14 amino acids. CDR3 sequence: CASSPEGRGGGQYF. The CDR3 DNA follows: TGCGCCAGCAGCCCGGAGGGGAGAGGAGGGGGGCAGTATTTT.

The chain carries TRBV3-1 (or the pseudogene TRBV3-2) and TRBJ2-3; TRBD1 matches 10 bases. The CDR3 runs to 15 residues. V shed 3 bases and J 4 bases; nucleotides not matched to a gene: 4. CDR1 LGHDT and CDR2 YNNKEL come from the germline V gene (reference sequence). The CDR3 is CASSQTGGSSDTQYF. In DNA form, the CDR3 reads TGTGCCAGCAGCCAGACAGGGGGCTCGTCAGATACGCAGTATTTT.

This chain links TRBV4-3 with TRBJ2-2, with D possibly TRBD2 on 7 matching bases. V gave up 3 bases and J gave up 5 bases, with 22 bases separating them. CDR3 length: 18 amino acids. Germline CDR1 LGHNA, CDR2 YSLEER. The CDR3 DNA is TGCGCCAGCAGCCACCATCCGGGGGCGGGAGAGAGTACCGGGGAGCTGTTTTTT. It codes for CASSHHPGAGESTGELFF.

This clone came up once. J is TRBJ1-3 and V is TRBV4-1; no definite D call. The ends were cut back, 1 base at V and 1 base at J, with 8 bases in the middle. The CDR3 is 15 residues long. Germline CDR1 MGHRA, CDR2 YSYEKL. This CDR3 reads CASSQVIGSGNTIYF. DNA for the CDR3: TGCGCCAGCAGCCAAGTAATCGGTTCTGGAAACACCATATATTTT.

The genes are TRBV6-5 and TRBJ2-7; tentatively, D is TRBD2 (5 bases). CDR1 is MNHEY and CDR2 is SVGAGI in the germline V gene. V dropped 0 bases and J dropped 6 bases, with 12 bases sitting between them. This CDR3 has 14 amino acids. The CDR3 bases are TGTGCCAGCAGTTACTCGAGCCTAGCCCGCGAGCAGTACTTC. Residues: CASSYSSLAREQYF.